The T cell receptor beta chain described here comes from a study of CD8+CD57+ T cells in acquired aplastic anemia. The overall study: An average of approximately 3.2 ug of DNA was obtained from sorted CD4+ and CD8+ cells. Healthy donors averaged roughly 11 million reads for CD4+ cells. Findings and limits, study-wide: No significant difference in CD8+ Simpson's diversity was found between patients and controls. Roughly 30 CD8+ CDR3 sequences occurred in both the patients and the controls.

TCR beta VDJ and CDR3 profiles were obtained from a genomic DNA template. TCRdb fed the reads into MiXCR, producing one record per CDR3 protein. The top ten clones hold more than 15% of a sample with about 190,000 distinct CDR3 sequences, roughly 56% of them seen once. This clonotype was detected only a few times. What it recognizes is unknown. This receptor was taken from a human donor in good health, serving as a control. Sequenced: sorted CD4+, CD8+, or CD8+CD57+ T cells (not recorded which) from PBMCs.

CDR3 sequence: CASSLDGQGYGYTF. In nucleotides, the CDR3 is TGTGCCAGCAGTCTTGATGGACAGGGCTATGGCTACACCTTC. This rearrangement joins TRBV12-3 or TRBV12-4 to TRBJ1-2; 8 positions match TRBD1. This CDR3 spans 14 amino acids. The trim removed 5 bases at V and 4 bases at J, leaving 6 bases unmatched.